This T cell receptor (beta chain) appears in the sequencing data of a study of T cell responses to AZD1222 COVID-19 vaccine. Study-wide results and limits: Only a handful of AZD1222 recipients, five to seven in all, had baseline seropositivity. Repertoires were sampled only after the peak T cell response. Nearly half of spike-specific TCRs reportedly target variant regions that are unmutated in the B.1.351 and B.1.1.7 variants.

As for this clone: The antigen is unknown.

From germline, CDR1 is ENHRY and CDR2 SYGVKD. V lost 8 bases to trimming and J lost 1 base; unmatched junction nucleotides: 6. This CDR3 is 14 amino acids long. Using immunoSEQ multiplex PCR, the repertoire was profiled, and TCRdb retains in-frame clones only, with some absent. Here the sample spans some 170,000 clones, 90% being singletons. The sequence was obtained from an adult who received the MenACWY meningococcal vaccine as a control. Sequences were derived from peripheral blood, sampled 28 days after the second dose of the MenACWY control vaccine. V usage is TRBV10-3 and J usage is TRBJ1-1; 8 bases agree with TRBD1. CDR3 amino acids: CAIGGQGPNTEAFF. The CDR3 DNA sequence: TGTGCCATCGGAGGACAGGGACCGAACACTGAAGCTTTCTTT.